The entry below describes one TCR beta chain. The germline V and J ends were trimmed by 3 bases and 2 bases, with 15 bases remaining between them. The CDR3 totals 16 residues. Germline assignment: CDR1 LGHDT and CDR2 YNNKEL (reference sequence). This specimen belongs to a study of blood T cell repertoires in COVID-19. Study-wide background: Collection of acute and convalescent COVID-19 samples took place in the United States, Italy and Spain.

In the source study's methods: Using reference gene primer amplification, nucleated cell counts were estimated. Profiled with immunoSEQ multiplex PCR; TCRdb holds only in-frame clones, not every one. The V and J calls and the clone size are those of that table, but D and trimming were determined from the DNA. The sample lists 70,000 to 95,000 clones; roughly four fifths were seen once. Material: peripheral blood. This chain joins TRBV3-1 (or the pseudogene TRBV3-2) and TRBJ2-3; D is undetermined. This TCR came from a human donor in a cohort sampled during active COVID-19. CDR3 DNA: TGTGCCAGCAGCCAGGCCGTTGCGGATCTCACAGATACGCAGTATTTT. Encoded protein: CASSQAVADLTDTQYF.